This T cell receptor (beta chain) was retrieved from a study of blood T cell repertoires in COVID-19. Method: immunoSEQ multiplex PCR; TCRdb's copy keeps in-frame clones and lacks some. The repertoire includes tens of thousands of clones, roughly 81% of them detected once, and 15% to 19% sits in the top ten. J gave up 5 bases and V 3 bases, and 3 bases lay outside the gene matches. Germline-derived CDR1 and CDR2 are SGHTA and FQGNSA. The CDR3 is 13 amino acids. This chain connects TRBV7-2 to TRBJ2-5; TRBD1 matches 7 bases. This receptor was obtained from an older man with acute or convalescent COVID-19. Sequencing used peripheral blood. CDR3 nucleotides: TGTGCCAGCAGCTTCGACAGGGATGAGACCCAGTACTTC. Its translation is CASSFDRDETQYF.